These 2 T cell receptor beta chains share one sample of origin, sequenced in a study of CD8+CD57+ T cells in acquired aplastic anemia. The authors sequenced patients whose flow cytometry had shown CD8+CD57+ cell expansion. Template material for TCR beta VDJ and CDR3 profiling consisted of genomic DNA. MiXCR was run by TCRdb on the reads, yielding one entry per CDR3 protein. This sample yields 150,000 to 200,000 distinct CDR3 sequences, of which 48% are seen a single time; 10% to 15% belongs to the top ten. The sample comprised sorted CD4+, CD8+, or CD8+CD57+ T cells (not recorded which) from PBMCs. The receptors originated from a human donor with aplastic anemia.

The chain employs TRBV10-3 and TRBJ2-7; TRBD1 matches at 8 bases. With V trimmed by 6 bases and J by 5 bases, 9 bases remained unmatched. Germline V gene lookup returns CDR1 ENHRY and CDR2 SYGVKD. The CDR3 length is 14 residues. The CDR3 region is CAIREVGQGNEQYF. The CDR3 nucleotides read TGTGCCATCAGGGAGGTTGGACAGGGTAACGAGCAGTACTTC.

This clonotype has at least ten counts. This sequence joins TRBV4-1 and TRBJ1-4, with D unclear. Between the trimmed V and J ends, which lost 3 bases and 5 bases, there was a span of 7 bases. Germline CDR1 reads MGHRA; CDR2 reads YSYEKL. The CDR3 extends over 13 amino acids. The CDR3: CASSQTGNEKLFF. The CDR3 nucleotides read TGCGCCAGCAGCCAGACGGGAAATGAAAAACTGTTTTTT.